These T cell receptor beta chains were read from a single sample in a study of shared clonotypes between healthy human individuals. Sequenced by immunoSEQ multiplex PCR; TCRdb stores in-frame clones only, minus some. The repertoire has about 800,000 clones, about 96% of them found once; the top ten carry under 0.25%. Material: naive CD8+ T cells sorted from blood. The origin of the receptors is a man under 40 in good health. Each CDR3 is given with its conserved first and last residue. D genes are given only for firm matches. Not all rows give a size; the values are once, few, many and, for expanded clones, a class.

TRBV7-6,once,TRBJ1-5,.,TGTGCCAGCAGCCGGACAGATACCGCCAATCAGCCCCAGCATTTT,CASSRTDTANQPQHF
TRBV13,.,TRBJ1-1,.,TGTGCCAGCAGCTTAGGCAGCGCGGCTGAAGCTTTCTTT,CASSLGSAAEAFF
TRBV2,.,TRBJ2-1,TRBD2,TGTGCCAGCATCGCCGCGGGAGGCAATGAGCAGTTCTTC,CASIAAGGNEQFF
TRBV7-9,.,TRBJ1-1,TRBD1,TGTGCCAGCAGCCCGCTGGACAGGGGGAACACTGAAGCTTTCTTT,CASSPLDRGNTEAFF
TRBV25-1,.,TRBJ1-2,.,TGTGCCAGCAAGGGTCAGGACGATTCTAACTATGGCTACACCTTC,CASKGQDDSNYGYTF
TRBV27,once,TRBJ2-3,.,TGTGCCAGCAGTTTCTTTGTAGCGAACACAGATACGCAGTATTTT,CASSFFVANTDTQYF
TRBV27,.,TRBJ1-5,TRBD1,TGTGCCAGCAGTTGGACAGGGGAGGACAATCAGCCCCAGCATTTT,CASSWTGEDNQPQHF
TRBV27,.,TRBJ2-1,TRBD1,TGTGCCAGCAGTTACATGGACAGGATTAACAATGAGCAGTTCTTC,CASSYMDRINNEQFF
TRBV27,.,TRBJ2-1,TRBD2,TGTGCCAGCAGTTTACTAGCGGGAGTCAATGAGCAGTTCTTC,CASSLLAGVNEQFF
TRBV28,.,TRBJ2-5,.,TGTGCCAGCAGTTTGGAACTGCGAGAGACCCAGTACTTC,CASSLELRETQYF
TRBV27,.,TRBJ2-1,.,TGTGCCAGCAGTCGGGACCTCAATGAGCAGTTCTTC,CASSRDLNEQFF
TRBV7-6,.,TRBJ2-7,.,TGTGCCAGCAGCCCCTCACAATCAGGGGTGGACGAGCAGTACTTC,CASSPSQSGVDEQYF
TRBV4-3,once,TRBJ2-7,.,TGCGCCAGCAGCCAAGTAAGGGGCTCATCCTACGAGCAGTACTTC,CASSQVRGSSYEQYF
TRBV11-2,.,TRBJ2-1,TRBD2,TGTGCCAGCAGCTCCCGACTAGCTCCAACCTACAATGAGCAGTTCTTC,CASSSRLAPTYNEQFF
TRBV28,.,TRBJ1-1,.,TGTGCCAGCAGTCCCGCCGCGCTGAGGGGACAAGCGACAGCGATTAATGAAGCTTTCTTT,CASSPAALRGQATAINEAFF
TRBV29-1,.,TRBJ1-1,TRBD1,TGCAGCGTTGACCCCGGGACAGGGTTATTGGATGAAGCTTTCTTT,CSVDPGTGLLDEAFF
TRBV4-3,.,TRBJ1-5,.,TGCGCCAGCAGCCAATACTGGCAGGGCAATCAGCCCCAGCATTTT,CASSQYWQGNQPQHF
TRBV6-5,.,TRBJ1-5,.,TGTGCCAGCAGCACCAGTTCTAATCAGCCCCAGCATTTT,CASSTSSNQPQHF
TRBV27,.,TRBJ1-1,TRBD1,TGTGCCAGCAGGTCCGGGACAGGGGACACTGAAGCTTTCTTT,CASRSGTGDTEAFF
TRBV28,few,TRBJ1-5,TRBD1,TGTGCCAGCAAAACTACTAAGGCTCAGCAGGGGGCCTGGAATCAGCCCCAGCATTTT,CASKTTKAQQGAWNQPQHF
TRBV29-1,.,TRBJ2-2,TRBD1,TGCAGCGTTATTTTACAGGGGGGCACCGGGGAGCTGTTTTTT,CSVILQGGTGELFF
TRBV28,once,TRBJ2-7,.,TGTGCCAGCAGTTTATATAACGGCCTCCACTCCTACGAGCAGTACTTC,CASSLYNGLHSYEQYF
TRBV7-9,.,TRBJ2-1,TRBD1,TGTGCCAGCAGCTTAGGACAGGGGGGCAATGAGCAGTTCTTC,CASSLGQGGNEQFF